What follows is one T cell receptor beta chain and its context. Its antigen is unknown. The CDR3 consists of 17 residues. Per germline, CDR1 SEHNR and CDR2 FQNEAQ (reference sequence). J lost 2 bases, V lost 5 bases, and 11 bases had no gene match. The sample originates from a study of cytomegalovirus exposure and HLA in healthy donors. Looking at the study overall: Findings of an earlier analysis included over 95 million unique TCR beta sequences from some 190 million T cells. Study findings and constraints: As was reported, the classifier diagnosed cytomegalovirus status with high specificity and sensitivity. Most TCR sequences were uncommon, yet certain public TCRs appeared in many donors. Looking again later, the authors saw that most CMV-associated TCR beta chains seemed HLA-restricted.

PCR involved 60 Vbeta and 13 Jbeta primers. Produced via immunoSEQ multiplex PCR; TCRdb's table is partial and in-frame only. This table lists roughly 88,000 clones. The source is a man between 45 and 60 years old in good health and CMV-seropositive. This rearrangement joins TRBV7-9 to TRBJ2-7; 11 bases align to TRBD2. Material: PBMCs. The CDR3 here is CASSGLTSGRRAYEQYF. The CDR3 coding sequence is TGTGCCAGCAGCGGTCTAACTAGCGGGAGACGAGCCTACGAGCAGTACTTC.